This T cell receptor (beta chain) was observed in a study of cytotoxic CD8 clonotypes in ibrutinib-treated CLL. For the study at large: Complete response was seen in 2 patients and partial in about 24; some 12 progressed and roughly 14 stayed remitted after a median approximately 70 months.

The junction had 6 bases not matched to a gene; V was cut back by 6 bases and J by 2 bases. The germline V gene has CDR1 MNHEY and CDR2 SVGAGI. The CDR3 sequence is 15 residues long. Here immunoSEQ multiplex PCR was the method, and the copy in TCRdb shows in-frame clones only, minus some. The sample includes 110,000 to 150,000 clones, roughly 80% of them seen just once. Study outcomes and limitations: Pretreatment clonality was elevated relative to age-matched healthy donors and paralleled circulating CD8+ T-cell counts. The clonality rise at ibrutinib response reflected private clonotype expansion.

About this clone itself: Antigen specificity is unknown.

This receptor was obtained from a human donor with chronic lymphocytic leukemia. The rearrangement uses TRBV6-5 and TRBJ2-7, with 11 bases aligning to TRBD2. Specimen: PBMCs, collected after 12 months of ibrutinib treatment. The CDR3: CASRRRLAGPYEQYF. The CDR3, as DNA: TGTGCCAGCAGACGCCGACTAGCGGGGCCCTACGAGCAGTACTTC.